This TCR beta chain came from a study of T cell responses to AZD1222 COVID-19 vaccine. Study-wide findings and caveats: Clonal diversity was possibly underestimated, and the donors were mostly white British, with more females. Repertoire sampling occurred only after the peak T cell response. Unmutated variant regions are reportedly the target of nearly half of TCRs that are spike-specific. Receipt of two AZD1222 doses was followed by a rise in Spike-specific TCR breadth and depth.

This clone was observed a few times. What it binds is unknown. Produced via immunoSEQ multiplex PCR; TCRdb's table is partial and in-frame only. The sample lists roughly 140,000 clones, over 70% occurring once. The CDR3 contains 15 residues. V trimming: 4 bases; J trimming: 6 bases; junction bases outside the gene matches: 7. The germline CDR1 and CDR2 sequences are SGHDT and YYEEEE. This clonotype was sampled from an adult who received the AZD1222 COVID-19 vaccine. The chain links TRBV5-6 to TRBJ2-7; TRBD2 matches 13 bases. Sequenced material: peripheral blood, taken 28 days after the second AZD1222 dose. The CDR3 region is CASSPRLAGGREQYF. In DNA form, the CDR3 reads TGTGCCAGCAGCCCCCGACTAGCGGGAGGACGCGAGCAGTACTTC.